Listed here are 9 T cell receptor beta chains from one sample, sequenced in a study of early T cells in non-severe SARS-CoV-2 infection. TCRdb recomputed calls from the 5' RACE reads with MiXCR, one row per CDR3 protein. The table has 55,000 or so distinct CDR3 sequences, around 13% seen once. Sequenced material: whole blood. The source is an adult who was a healthcare worker with PCR-confirmed SARS-CoV-2 infection or an uninfected control (not recorded which).

V usage is TRBV20-1 and J usage is TRBJ2-7, with D unresolved. Germline V gene data show CDR1 as DFQATT and CDR2 as SNEGSKA (reference sequence). CDR3 length: 14 amino acids. V gave up 0 bases and J gave up 8 bases, with 17 bases separating them. CDR3 residues: CSARDGRSQLQQYF. The CDR3 DNA reads TGCAGTGCTAGAGATGGCAGGAGCCAACTGCAGCAGTACTTC.

The rearrangement uses TRBV5-4 and TRBJ2-7; D gene unclear. V dropped 4 bases and J dropped 4 bases, with 12 bases sitting between them. There are 13 residues in the CDR3. In germline, CDR1 is SGHNT, CDR2 YYREEE (reference sequence). DNA of the CDR3: TGTGCCAGCAGCACCCGAGACGGGTACGAGCAGTACTTC. This sequence encodes CASSTRDGYEQYF. Using reference TRBV5-4 and TRBJ2-7 for the parts outside the CDR3, the full variable domain is ETGVTQSPTHLIKTRGQQVTLRCSSQSGHNTVSWYQQALGQGPQFIFQYYREEENGRGNFPPRFSGLQFPNYSSELNVNALELDDSALYLCASSTRDGYEQYFGPGTRLTVT.

The chain links TRBV15 to TRBJ2-3; 8 nucleotides agree with TRBD2. CDR1 and CDR2 from the germline V gene are LNHNV and YYDKDF (reference sequence). V gave up 4 bases and J gave up 2 bases; unmatched junction bases: 8. The CDR3 totals 16 residues. Here the CDR3 DNA reads TGTGCCACCAGCAACCCGTCGGGGGGGATCACAGATACGCAGTATTTT. As protein: CATSNPSGGITDTQYF.

The chain joins TRBV2 to TRBJ1-1; D is undetermined. The CDR3 spans 16 residues. CDR1 SNHLY and CDR2 FYNNEI come from the germline V gene. The V and J ends lost 8 bases and 0 bases respectively, with 19 bases between them. This chain's CDR3 is CASEVSARLMNTEAFF. The CDR3 DNA sequence: TGTGCCAGCGAAGTTAGCGCCCGATTAATGAACACTGAAGCTTTCTTT.

The chain joins TRBV10-2 to TRBJ2-3; TRBD2 matches at 9 bases. The CDR3 loop spans 18 amino acids. The V segment lost 2 bases and the J segment 4 bases; nucleotides outside the gene matches: 13. Germline lookup yields CDR1 WSHSY and CDR2 SAAADI. CDR3 sequence: CASSEVKFAGGGPDTQYF. As DNA, the CDR3 is TGCGCCAGCAGTGAGGTCAAATTTGCGGGAGGGGGACCAGATACGCAGTATTTT.

A few counts support this clonotype. The chain employs TRBV7-2 and TRBJ2-1; the match to TRBD2 covers 10 bases. This CDR3 contains 17 residues. Unmatched junction bases numbered 7, after V lost 1 base and J lost 4 bases. Germline-derived CDR1 and CDR2 are SGHTA and FQGNSA. The CDR3 DNA sequence: TGTGCCAGCAGCTTAGGGCCTAGCGGGGGCCGTTACAATGAGCAGTTCTTC. Translating it yields CASSLGPSGGRYNEQFF.

This clonotype was counted between two and nine times. The chain carries TRBV20-1 and TRBJ2-7; D is perhaps TRBD1 or TRBD2 (5 bases each). Trimming stripped 0 bases from V and 3 bases from J, with 12 bases between. The CDR3 runs to 14 residues. Per germline, CDR1 DFQATT and CDR2 SNEGSKA (reference sequence). CDR3 amino acids: CSARDPAGSYEQYF. In DNA form, the CDR3 reads TGCAGTGCTAGAGATCCGGCAGGGAGCTACGAGCAGTACTTC.

This clonotype showed up just a few times. The chain employs TRBV7-6 and TRBJ2-2; 9 positions agree with TRBD1. The V gene's germline CDR1 is SGHVS and CDR2 FNYEAQ. The CDR3 consists of 18 residues. V trimming: 5 bases; J trimming: 1 base; junction bases outside the gene matches: 11. DNA for the CDR3: TGTGCCAGCAGCCCGAGACAGGGGGTGTACAAGAACACCGGGGAGCTGTTTTTT. Its translation is CASSPRQGVYKNTGELFF.

This clonotype turned up a few times. The genes are TRBV7-6 and TRBJ2-7, with TRBD1 identical over 9 bases. The germline gives CDR1 SGHVS, CDR2 FNYEAQ. The CDR3 has 14 residues. With 1 base clipped from V and 4 bases from J, the junction kept 2 bases outside the gene matches. The CDR3 region has the DNA TGTGCCAGCAGCTTAGAGGACAGGGGATACGAGCAGTACTTC. It yields the protein CASSLEDRGYEQYF.